These 24 T cell receptor beta chains were sequenced from one sample in a study of CD8 T cells in Susac syndrome. With random hexamers, roughly 0.45 to 1 ug RNA was reverse transcribed. TCRdb re-analysed the immunoSEQ multiplex PCR reads in MiXCR, keeping a single row per CDR3 protein. This table has more than 100,000 distinct CDR3 sequences, about 95% appearing once. Specimen: CD8+ T cells from PBMCs. The receptors were gathered from a human donor with Susac syndrome.

This chain links TRBV9 with TRBJ1-4; D remains unclear. CDR3 length: 15 amino acids. CDR1 and CDR2 from the germline V gene are SGDLS and YYNGEE. The V gene lost 4 bases and the J gene lost 8 bases, with 18 bases spanning the gap. CDR3 bases: TGTGCCAGCAGCTCCCAGACAAGCACTAGCGAAAAACTGTTTTTT. Translation gives CASSSQTSTSEKLFF.

The chain recombines TRBV6-5 with TRBJ2-1, with 7 bases lining up with TRBD1. Germline CDR1 reads MNHEY; CDR2 reads SVGAGI. This CDR3 comprises 14 residues. V trimming: 0 bases; J trimming: 7 bases; junction bases outside the gene matches: 3. CDR3 sequence: CASSYSPQGNEQFF. The CDR3 DNA follows: TGTGCCAGCAGTTACTCTCCACAGGGGAATGAGCAGTTCTTC.

This chain connects TRBV29-1 to TRBJ2-5, with D unresolved. Trimming removed 4 bases at V and 2 bases at J, with 11 bases between. This CDR3 is 13 amino acids long. Per the germline V gene, CDR1 is SQVTM and CDR2 is ANQGSEA. The CDR3 sequence: CSVGGIWQETQYF. In nucleotides, the CDR3 is TGCAGCGTTGGTGGGATTTGGCAAGAGACCCAGTACTTC.

The V and J genes are TRBV12-3 or TRBV12-4 and TRBJ2-1, with D perhaps given as TRBD1 or TRBD2 (5 bases each). With 5 bases removed from V and 8 bases from J, the gap between germline ends came to 16 bases. This CDR3 spans 14 amino acids. CDR3: CASSPGRSTDEQFF. Written as DNA, the CDR3 is TGTGCCAGCAGTCCGGGACGGAGCACGGATGAGCAGTTCTTC.

The gene calls are TRBV2 and TRBJ1-1, with 10 nucleotides matching TRBD1. Germline loops: CDR1 SNHLY, CDR2 FYNNEI. The CDR3 is 16 amino acids. With 11 bases clipped from V and 0 bases from J, the junction kept 12 bases outside the gene matches. The CDR3 is CAGHGGDRGLNTEAFF. The CDR3 coding sequence is TGTGCCGGACATGGGGGGGACAGGGGCTTGAACACTGAAGCTTTCTTT.

The chain is built from TRBV7-8 and TRBJ2-3, with a possible D match to TRBD1 (5 bases). CDR3 size: 16 residues. V was cut by 6 bases and J by 6 bases, with 22 bases left in between. The V gene's germline CDR1 is SGHVS and CDR2 FQNEAQ. The CDR3 here is CASRKELDKFWDTQYF. DNA for the CDR3: TGTGCCAGCAGAAAAGAATTGGACAAGTTTTGGGATACGCAGTATTTT.

The chain uses TRBV29-1 and TRBJ1-2; a weak D match, TRBD1 (5 bases). The CDR3 totals 13 residues. Germline assignment: CDR1 SQVTM and CDR2 ANQGSEA. V was trimmed by 5 bases and J by 3 bases, leaving 13 bases between them. The CDR3 coding sequence is TGCAGCGTTCAGTTATCGACAGACTATGGCTACACCTTC. Translation gives CSVQLSTDYGYTF.

The rearrangement links TRBV4-1 to TRBJ2-7, with TRBD2 matching over 11 bases. After removal of 3 bases from V and 3 bases from J, the junction contained 4 bases not matched to a gene. CDR1 is MGHRA, CDR2 YSYEKL, per germline. CDR3 length: 15 amino acids. The CDR3 region is CASSHLAGGIYEQYF. The CDR3 DNA is TGCGCCAGCAGCCACCTAGCGGGGGGAATCTACGAGCAGTACTTC.

Only a few counts were recorded for this clonotype. This rearrangement joins TRBV19 to TRBJ2-7; no clear D gene. Germline loops: CDR1 LNHDA, CDR2 SQIVND (reference sequence). There are 13 residues in the CDR3. Trimming shortened V by 5 bases and J by 3 bases, and 11 bases separated the two germline ends. CDR3 DNA: TGTGCCAGTAGTCCGGGCGGAGTCTACGAGCAGTACTTC. This sequence encodes CASSPGGVYEQYF.

Only one count was recorded for this clonotype. The V call is TRBV29-1, the J call TRBJ2-1; D possibly corresponds to TRBD1 (6 bases). Between the trimmed V and J ends, which lost 6 bases and 6 bases, there was a span of 12 bases. The length of the CDR3 is 12 residues. Germline-derived CDR1 and CDR2 are SQVTM and ANQGSEA. CDR3 nucleotide sequence: TGCAGCGTCCTCGGACAGCTCAATGAGCAGTTCTTC. It is translated as CSVLGQLNEQFF.

The chain joins TRBV3-1 to TRBJ2-3, with 14 nucleotides matching TRBD2. Germline CDR1 is LGHDT and CDR2 is YNNKEL (reference sequence). V was clipped by 1 base and J by 5 bases; unmatched bases: 11. This CDR3 contains 19 residues. CDR3 nucleotide sequence: TGTGCCAGCAGCCAAGCCTACCCCCCGGGACTAGCGGGGGAAGATACGCAGTATTTT. Protein product: CASSQAYPPGLAGEDTQYF.

The rearrangement links TRBV19 to TRBJ2-7; perhaps D is TRBD1 or TRBD2 (5 bases each). The V and J ends lost 8 bases and 2 bases respectively, with 13 bases between them. The CDR3 consists of 13 residues. Germline V gene lookup returns CDR1 LNHDA and CDR2 SQIVND (reference sequence). CDR3 in DNA: TGTGCCAGTGGGACGTGGGAAACCTACGAGCAGTACTTC. Amino acids: CASGTWETYEQYF.

The chain couples TRBV5-4 to TRBJ2-1; TRBD1 agrees at 10 bases. The CDR3 consists of 15 residues. J gave up 4 bases and V 9 bases, and 10 bases lay outside the gene matches. Germline V gives CDR1 SGHNT, CDR2 YYREEE (reference sequence). This CDR3 is CATLQGTGVYNEQFF. CDR3 DNA: TGTGCCACCCTCCAAGGGACAGGGGTATACAATGAGCAGTTCTTC.

The chain employs TRBV4-1 and TRBJ2-1; TRBD2 aligns across 8 bases. Germline V lookup: CDR1 MGHRA, CDR2 YSYEKL. The CDR3 extends over 15 amino acids. After removal of 0 bases from V and 2 bases from J, the junction contained 0 bases not matched to a gene. CDR3 coding DNA: TGCGCCAGCAGCCAAGACGGGGGGGCCTACAATGAGCAGTTCTTC. This encodes CASSQDGGAYNEQFF.

The chain combines TRBV9 with TRBJ2-7, with 8 bases lining up with TRBD2. The junction had 1 base not matched to a gene; V was cut back by 3 bases and J by 2 bases. From germline, CDR1 is SGDLS and CDR2 YYNGEE. The CDR3 loop spans 13 amino acids. CDR3 in amino acids: CASSGAGAYEQYF. The CDR3 DNA reads TGTGCCAGCAGCGGAGCGGGGGCCTACGAGCAGTACTTC.

This sequence joins TRBV2 and TRBJ2-4; unclear D gene. CDR1 SNHLY and CDR2 FYNNEI come from the germline V gene. The CDR3 contains 10 residues. V lost 6 bases, J lost 6 bases, and 3 bases lay in between. CDR3 nucleotide sequence: TGTGCCAGCAGGGCAAACATTCAGTACTTC. Translated: CASRANIQYF.

This clonotype was counted a single time. The J gene is TRBJ2-7, the V gene TRBV20-1, with a weak D call TRBD2 (6 bases). Germline CDR1 is DFQATT and CDR2 is SNEGSKA (reference sequence). Trimming took 3 bases from V and 3 from J, leaving 15 bases between them. This CDR3 is built from 14 residues. Written as DNA, the CDR3 is TGCAGTGCTAGGGCTTGGGACTTAGGCTACGAGCAGTACTTC. Protein product: CSARAWDLGYEQYF.

This chain joins TRBV29-1 and TRBJ1-2; D ambiguous. Deletions cut 7 bases from V and 1 base from J, with 19 bases between. This CDR3 region has 15 residues. Germline V gene data show CDR1 as SQVTM and CDR2 as ANQGSEA. CDR3 coding DNA: TGCAGCGACCGGAGGGTTGACTCTTTTAACTATGGCTACACCTTC. The encoded protein is CSDRRVDSFNYGYTF.

A remark on this clonotype: A read error may produce the germline difference seen at one junction end. The chain recombines TRBV15 with TRBJ2-1, with 10 positions matching TRBD1. Germline values: CDR1 LNHNV, CDR2 YYDKDF (reference sequence). This CDR3 comprises 15 residues. The CDR3 sequence is CATSGDRGQSNEQFF. As DNA, the CDR3 is TGTGCCACCAGCGGAGACAGGGGGCAAAGCAATGAGCAGTTCTTC.

V is TRBV5-1 and J is TRBJ2-6; no clear D. Trimming stripped 2 bases from V and 2 bases from J, with 5 bases between. CDR1 is SGHRS and CDR2 is YFSETQ in the germline V gene. CDR3 size: 14 residues. The CDR3 DNA is TGCGCCAGCAGCTTTGGGACTGGGGCCAACGTCCTGACTTTC. Protein sequence: CASSFGTGANVLTF.

The gene calls are TRBV19 and TRBJ2-7; D may be TRBD1 (5 bases). There are 15 residues in the CDR3. CDR1 is LNHDA, CDR2 SQIVND, per germline (reference sequence). The V and J ends lost 3 bases and 6 bases respectively, with 18 bases between them. CDR3 in amino acids: CASSMFQGLTSEQYF. The CDR3 DNA reads as TGTGCCAGTAGTATGTTTCAGGGCTTGACGAGCGAGCAGTACTTC. The full variable domain, with the rest looked up from reference TRBV19 and TRBJ2-7, is DGGITQSPKYLFRKEGQNVTLSCEQNLNHDAMYWYRQDPGQGLRLIYYSQIVNDFQKGDIAEGYSVSREKKESFPLTVTSAQKNPTAFYLCASSMFQGLTSEQYFGPGTRLTVT.

The rearrangement joins TRBV4-3 to TRBJ2-5; no reliable D call. CDR3 length: 15 amino acids. V dropped 4 bases and J dropped 2 bases, with 14 bases sitting between them. The germline V gene has CDR1 LGHNA and CDR2 YSLEER. The CDR3 is CASSLLTAPQETQYF. The CDR3 DNA follows: TGCGCCAGCAGCCTTTTAACGGCACCACAAGAGACCCAGTACTTC.

V is TRBV6-6 and J is TRBJ1-1; D uncertain. The V gene's germline CDR1 is MNHNY and CDR2 SVGAGI (reference sequence). Trimming removed 5 bases at V and 7 bases at J, with 5 bases between. The CDR3 has 10 amino acids. The CDR3 DNA reads as TGTGCCAGCAGTGAGGTTGAAGCTTTCTTT. Protein product: CASSEVEAFF.

This chain uses TRBV9 with TRBJ2-7; possible D gene TRBD2, 5 bases. V lost 0 bases and J 2 bases, leaving 9 bases between the germline ends. The CDR3 spans 14 residues. The germline V gene encodes CDR1 SGDLS and CDR2 YYNGEE. This CDR3 is CASSVAGSPYEQYF. In DNA, the CDR3 is TGTGCCAGCAGCGTAGCGGGGAGTCCCTACGAGCAGTACTTC.